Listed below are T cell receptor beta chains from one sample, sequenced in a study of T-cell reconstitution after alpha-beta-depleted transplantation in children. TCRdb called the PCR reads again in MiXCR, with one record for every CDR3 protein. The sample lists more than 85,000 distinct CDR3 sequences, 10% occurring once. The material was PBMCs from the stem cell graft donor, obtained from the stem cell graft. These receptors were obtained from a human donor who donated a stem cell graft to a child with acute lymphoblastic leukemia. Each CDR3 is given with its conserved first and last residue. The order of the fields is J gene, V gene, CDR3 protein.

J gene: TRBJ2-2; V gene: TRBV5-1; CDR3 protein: CASSPGQGAFANTGELFF
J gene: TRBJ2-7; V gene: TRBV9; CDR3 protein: CASSVEGNSYEQYF
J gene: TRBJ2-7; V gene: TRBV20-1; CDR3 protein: CSASIDGRYEQYF
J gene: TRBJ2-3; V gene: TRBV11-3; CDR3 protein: CASSLGATSGRGTDTQYF
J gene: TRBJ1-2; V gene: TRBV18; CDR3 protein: CASSHNRGGDGYTF
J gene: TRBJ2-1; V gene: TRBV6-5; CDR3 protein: CASSYSSKAPEQFF
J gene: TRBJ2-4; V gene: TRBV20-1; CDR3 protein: CSASQGEAKNIQYF
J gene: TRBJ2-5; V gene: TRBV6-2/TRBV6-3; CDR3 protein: CASIPVIGRKTQYF
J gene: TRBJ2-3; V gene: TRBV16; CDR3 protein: CASSPDWGQRTDTQYF
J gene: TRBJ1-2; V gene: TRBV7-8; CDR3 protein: CASSAHPGGTPLANYGYTF
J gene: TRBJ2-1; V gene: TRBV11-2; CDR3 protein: CASSLDPGRVCF
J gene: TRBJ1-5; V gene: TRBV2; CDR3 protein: CASSSNQPQHF
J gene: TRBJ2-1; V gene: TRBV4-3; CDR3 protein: CASSQDVGVSYNEQFF
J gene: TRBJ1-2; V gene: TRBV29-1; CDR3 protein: CSVESGQGTGYTF
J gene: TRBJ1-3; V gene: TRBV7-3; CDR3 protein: CASSFGGGPGNTIYF
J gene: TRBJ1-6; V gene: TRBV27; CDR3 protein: CASSLGAGTSYNSPLHF
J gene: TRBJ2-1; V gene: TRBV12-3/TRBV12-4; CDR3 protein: CASSLVIAGGQAF
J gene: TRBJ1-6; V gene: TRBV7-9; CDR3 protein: CASSLSQGKPLHF
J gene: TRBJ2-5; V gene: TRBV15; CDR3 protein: CATSGNPTGVSRETQYF
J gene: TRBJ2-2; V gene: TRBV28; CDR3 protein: CASRGQDRDYTGELFF
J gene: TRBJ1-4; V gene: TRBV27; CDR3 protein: CASSSFPGANEKLFF
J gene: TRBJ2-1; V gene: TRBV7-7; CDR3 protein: CASSLGGERLEQFF
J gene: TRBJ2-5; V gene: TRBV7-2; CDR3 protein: CASSYLTGGQETQYF
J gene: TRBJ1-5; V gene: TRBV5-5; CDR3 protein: CASRRGNGENQPQHF
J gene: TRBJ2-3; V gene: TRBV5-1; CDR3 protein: CASSLDGTGGDTQYF
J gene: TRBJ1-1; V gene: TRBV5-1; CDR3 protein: CASSLEAGGLMNTEAFF
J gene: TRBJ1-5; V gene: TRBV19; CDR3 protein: CASSPPLIWPQHF
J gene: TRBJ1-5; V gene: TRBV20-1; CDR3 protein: CSARGDQGNQPQHF
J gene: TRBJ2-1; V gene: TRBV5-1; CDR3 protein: CASSLDQVGEQFF
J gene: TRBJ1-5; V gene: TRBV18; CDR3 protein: CASSRQGSNQPQHF
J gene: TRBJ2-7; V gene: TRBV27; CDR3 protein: CASSPSGTGYEQYF
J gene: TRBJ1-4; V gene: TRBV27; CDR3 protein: CASSLSAGLTKEKLFF
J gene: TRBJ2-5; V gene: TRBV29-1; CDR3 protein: CSAFSGGGETQYF
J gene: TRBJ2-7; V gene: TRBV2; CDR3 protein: CASSDRGDEQYF
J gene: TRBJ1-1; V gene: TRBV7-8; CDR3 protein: CSSSPMKTMNTEAFF
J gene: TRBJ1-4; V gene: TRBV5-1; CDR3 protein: CASTQGEEANEKLFF
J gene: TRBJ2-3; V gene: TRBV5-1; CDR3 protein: CASSPGPGKTDTQYF
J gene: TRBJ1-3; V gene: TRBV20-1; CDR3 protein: CSARGQGLNTIYF
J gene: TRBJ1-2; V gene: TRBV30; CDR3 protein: CALDGRGRDGYTF
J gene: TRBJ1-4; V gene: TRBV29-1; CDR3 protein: CSVEDVGEKLFF
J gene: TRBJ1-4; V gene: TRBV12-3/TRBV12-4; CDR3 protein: CASSTGGNEKLFF